The 30 T cell receptor beta chains in this list originate from one sample, sequenced in a study of post-analysis software for immune sequencing data. Regarding the study as a whole: About 5 TRBV segments were more frequent in patients than controls; TRBV5-6, TRBV5-1 and TRBV20-1 belonged to this group.

These receptors are not linked to any known antigen. Unique molecular identifiers tagged the TCR beta cDNA libraries. TCRdb ran MiXCR on the PCR reads and lists one entry per CDR3 protein. This table holds hundreds of thousands of distinct CDR3 sequences, approximately 60% found once. Sequenced: blood. The receptors were sampled from a girl aged 2 to 10 with multiple sclerosis.

The chain combines TRBV2 with TRBJ1-2, with TRBD1 as a possible D gene (5 bases). The CDR3 extends over 15 amino acids. The V end was cut by 3 bases, the J end by 2 bases, with 13 bases between. Germline CDR1 and CDR2: SNHLY and FYNNEI. This chain's CDR3 is CASSDRQSRNYGYTF. The CDR3 DNA reads as TGTGCCAGCAGTGACCGACAGTCCCGGAACTATGGCTACACCTTC. The full variable domain, in which reference TRBV2 and TRBJ1-2 provide the parts outside the CDR3, is EPEVTQTPSHQVTQMGQEVILRCVPISNHLYFYWYRQILGQKVEFLVSFYNNEISEKSEIFDDQFSVERPDGSNFTLKIRSTKLEDSAMYFCASSDRQSRNYGYTFGSGTRLTVV.

The chain links TRBV5-5 to TRBJ1-1; D unresolved. Looked up from germline, CDR1 is SGHKS and CDR2 is YYEKEE (reference sequence). The CDR3 is 15 residues long. Trimming removed 3 bases from V and 1 base from J, with 13 bases in between. The CDR3 nucleotides are TGTGCCAGCAGCTCCACGCTGGATACGAACACTGAAGCTTTCTTT. Protein sequence: CASSSTLDTNTEAFF.

This chain links TRBV6-5 with TRBJ2-7; D is undetermined. The germline V and J ends were trimmed by 0 bases and 6 bases, with 15 bases remaining between them. The CDR3 consists of 15 residues. Germline V lookup: CDR1 MNHEY, CDR2 SVGAGI. CDR3 DNA: TGTGCCAGCAGTTACTCGTCGGATCTGGCCGGCGAGCAGTACTTC. Amino acids: CASSYSSDLAGEQYF.

On this clonotype itself: Likely a read error: the CDR3 ends without its conserved phenylalanine or tryptophan. This sequence joins TRBV12-3 or TRBV12-4 and TRBJ1-2; TRBD1 aligns across 8 bases. This CDR3 is built from 17 residues. CDR3 sequence reads: CASSPGTGDYPNYGYTC. The CDR3 DNA reads as TGTGCCAGCAGTCCCGGGACAGGCGACTACCCTAACTATGGTTACACCTGC.

The gene calls are TRBV3-1 and TRBJ1-4; possibly TRBD1 for D (6 bases). V dropped 2 bases and J dropped 6 bases, with 13 bases sitting between them. The CDR3 has 15 amino acids. Germline V gives CDR1 LGHDT, CDR2 YNNKEL (reference sequence). The CDR3 protein is CASSQLPRGDEKLFF. The CDR3 region has the DNA TGTGCCAGCAGCCAACTCCCCAGGGGAGATGAAAAACTGTTTTTT.

This clonotype came up a few times. The rearrangement uses TRBV2 and TRBJ2-1; 12 bases are shared with TRBD2. V lost 2 bases, J lost 1 base, and 3 bases stayed unmatched. The CDR3 consists of 17 residues. In germline, CDR1 is SNHLY, CDR2 FYNNEI. The CDR3 DNA reads TGTGCCAGCAGTGAACGGACTAGCGGGAAGTCCTACAATGAGCAGTTCTTC. Its translation is CASSERTSGKSYNEQFF.

This clonotype was seen only a few times. This chain links TRBV19 with TRBJ2-7, with 10 positions matching TRBD1. The CDR3 is 15 residues long. V was clipped by 5 bases and J by 4 bases; unmatched bases: 8. Germline CDR1 LNHDA, CDR2 SQIVND (reference sequence). The CDR3 sequence is CASSSSTGGEYEQYF. As DNA, the CDR3 is TGTGCCAGTAGTTCCTCGACAGGGGGCGAGTACGAGCAGTACTTC.

The chain is built from TRBV7-9 and TRBJ2-1; D remains unclear. CDR1 SEHNR and CDR2 FQNEAQ come from the germline V gene (reference sequence). Deletions cut 5 bases from V and 5 bases from J, with 10 bases between. The CDR3 is 13 residues long. As DNA, the CDR3 is TGTGCCAGCAGCACTGACGGAAACAATGAGCAGTTCTTC. This encodes CASSTDGNNEQFF.

The chain recombines TRBV2 with TRBJ2-3; TRBD1 matches at 8 bases. The ends lost 6 bases at V and 10 bases at J; junction bases unmatched: 21. There are 17 residues in the CDR3. Germline V gene lookup returns CDR1 SNHLY and CDR2 FYNNEI. As DNA, the CDR3 is TGTGCCAGCAGGCGCGAAGACTCCCTCCCAGGGGGCTATGCGCAGTATTTT. Protein: CASRREDSLPGGYAQYF.

This chain links TRBV10-3 with TRBJ1-2; TRBD1 agrees at 7 bases. The germline CDR1 and CDR2 sequences are ENHRY and SYGVKD. The V segment lost 10 bases and the J segment 0 bases; nucleotides outside the gene matches: 17. The CDR3 is 17 residues long. This chain's CDR3 is CATLTNGRQGSNYGYTF. In DNA, the CDR3 is TGTGCCACCCTTACCAACGGCCGACAGGGATCTAACTATGGCTACACCTTC.

The chain links TRBV9 to TRBJ2-1; tentatively, D is TRBD1 or TRBD2 (5 bases each). The J call is in doubt because the DNA end fits TRBJ2-7 better. The CDR3 totals 14 residues. Germline V gene lookup returns CDR1 SGDLS and CDR2 YYNGEE. The CDR3 reads CASSVGGINNEQYF. DNA for the CDR3: TGTGCCAGCAGCGTAGGGGGGATAAACAATGAGCAGTACTTC.

This clonotype was observed a single time. The gene calls are TRBV5-1 and TRBJ2-1, with TRBD2 as a possible D gene (6 bases). Germline-derived CDR1 and CDR2 are SGHRS and YFSETQ. The CDR3 totals 13 residues. With 4 bases removed from V and 7 bases from J, the gap between germline ends came to 12 bases. CDR3 sequence (DNA): TGCGCCAGCAGCGATAGACTAGGGAATGAGCAGTTCTTC. This codes for CASSDRLGNEQFF.

The chain is built from TRBV2 and TRBJ2-1; a possible D gene is TRBD2 (5 bases). Trimming removed 8 bases at V and 7 bases at J, with 18 bases between. The V gene's germline CDR1 is SNHLY and CDR2 FYNNEI. This CDR3 has 14 residues. Written as DNA, the CDR3 is TGTGCCAGCCGCGGGCTAGGGCGGAGAAATGAGCAGTTCTTC. This gives the protein CASRGLGRRNEQFF.

This clonotype was observed a few times. This chain uses TRBV6-6 with TRBJ2-1; the D is unclear. V was trimmed by 2 bases and J by 6 bases, leaving 8 bases between them. The CDR3 is made up of 13 amino acids. Germline V gives CDR1 MNHNY, CDR2 SVGAGI (reference sequence). CDR3 sequence: CASSYGVGNEQFF. CDR3 DNA: TGTGCCAGCAGTTACGGGGTAGGCAATGAGCAGTTCTTC.

This clonotype was detected a few times. The chain combines TRBV7-2 with TRBJ2-1; D is ambiguous. The CDR3 loop spans 12 amino acids. Trimming stripped 3 bases from V and 5 bases from J, with 5 bases between. CDR1 SGHTA and CDR2 FQGNSA come from the germline V gene. CDR3 protein: CASSFRNNEQFF. The CDR3 nucleotides read TGTGCCAGCAGCTTTAGAAACAATGAGCAGTTCTTC.

This clonotype was seen more than once but under ten times. This chain links TRBV18 with TRBJ2-1, with a possible D match to TRBD2 (5 bases). Germline V CDR1 and CDR2: KGHSH, LQKENI. V was pared by 0 bases and J by 5 bases, with 14 bases between. The CDR3 is made up of 16 amino acids. CDR3 loop: CASSPPDWIQHNEQFF. The CDR3 DNA follows: TGTGCCAGCTCACCACCGGACTGGATTCAACACAATGAGCAGTTCTTC.

This chain connects TRBV11-2 to TRBJ2-1, with TRBD2 matching 8 bases. The DNA end favors TRBJ2-7, so the J call may be wrong. Germline values: CDR1 SGHAT, CDR2 FQNNGV. CDR3 length: 14 residues. The DNA for the CDR3 is TGTGCCAGCAGCTTAGCCGGGGGGGCTTGGGAGCAGTACTTC. Translated, it gives CASSLAGGAWEQYF.

This clonotype was picked up a small number of times. The chain couples TRBV29-1 to TRBJ2-5, with a weak D call TRBD2 (5 bases). In germline, CDR1 is SQVTM, CDR2 ANQGSEA. CDR3 length: 13 residues. Trimming cost V 4 bases and J 4 bases, with 13 bases left between them. CDR3 DNA sequence: TGCAGCGTTGGGGCGGGCCTCGGAGAGACCCAGTACTTC. It is translated as CSVGAGLGETQYF.

The V gene is TRBV7-9, the J gene TRBJ1-1; a possible D gene is TRBD1 (5 bases). This CDR3 is built from 11 residues. The V end lost 7 bases, the J end lost 5 bases, and 8 bases lay between the germline ends. The germline gives CDR1 SEHNR, CDR2 FQNEAQ (reference sequence). The CDR3 region is CASTPGTEAFF. The CDR3 DNA follows: TGTGCCAGCACCCCAGGGACTGAAGCTTTCTTT.

This clonotype was picked up a small number of times. The chain combines TRBV12-3 or TRBV12-4 with TRBJ2-2; a possible D gene is TRBD1 (6 bases). Trimming left V 5 bases short and J 6 bases short, with 10 bases between. The CDR3 is made up of 13 amino acids. CDR3 loop: CASSLQGPGELFF. The CDR3 nucleotides read TGTGCCAGCAGTCTACAGGGTCCCGGGGAGCTGTTTTTT.

This clonotype was picked up one time. This sequence joins TRBV4-1 and TRBJ2-2; tentatively, D is TRBD1 (6 bases). Deletions cut 1 base from V and 6 bases from J, with 9 bases between. CDR3 length: 14 residues. Germline V gene sequence: CDR1 MGHRA, CDR2 YSYEKL. The CDR3 DNA follows: TGCGCCAGCAGCCAAGTCGCAGGGGCCGGGGAGCTGTTTTTT. Encoded protein: CASSQVAGAGELFF.

The rearrangement joins TRBV6-5 to TRBJ1-5; D remains ambiguous. V was shortened by 2 bases and J by 6 bases, with 11 bases between the two germline ends. Germline V gene data show CDR1 as MNHEY and CDR2 as SVGAGI. The CDR3 has 14 amino acids. The DNA of the CDR3 is TGTGCCAGCAGTTACGAAGGTACGGGTCAGCCCCAGCATTTT. Residues: CASSYEGTGQPQHF.

In nucleotides, the CDR3 is TGTGCCAGCAGTTTCCTGGGACAGGGGGACATTCAGTACTTC. This translates into CASSFLGQGDIQYF. This sequence joins TRBV28 and TRBJ2-4, with 11 positions matching TRBD1. CDR3 size: 14 residues. The germline V gene has CDR1 MDHEN and CDR2 SYDVKM. V shed 3 bases, J shed 8 bases, and the junction held 3 bases outside the gene matches.

The V call is TRBV20-1, the J call TRBJ2-1, with 11 nucleotides matching TRBD2. CDR3 length: 16 residues. Trimming removed 8 bases from V and 0 bases from J; junction bases left unmatched: 9. Germline-derived CDR1 and CDR2 are DFQATT and SNEGSKA (reference sequence). CDR3 sequence (DNA): TGCAGTTTTTCGACTAGCGGGGCGAGCTCCTACAATGAGCAGTTCTTC. Amino acid sequence: CSFSTSGASSYNEQFF.

The genes are TRBV25-1 and TRBJ2-7; D gene unclear. Trimming cost V 1 base and J 0 bases, with 7 bases left between them. Per the germline V gene, CDR1 is MGHDK and CDR2 is SYGVNS. There are 14 residues in the CDR3. The CDR3 sequence is CASSESQASYEQYF. CDR3 DNA sequence: TGTGCCAGCAGTGAATCTCAGGCCTCCTACGAGCAGTACTTC.

The chain is built from TRBV15 and TRBJ2-3, with D possibly matching TRBD2 (7 bases). V gave up 8 bases and J gave up 4 bases, with 13 bases separating them. Germline CDR1 LNHNV, CDR2 YYDKDF (reference sequence). The CDR3 consists of 13 residues. The CDR3 DNA sequence: TGTGCCACCGAAGGGGGGGGCCCAGATACGCAGTATTTT. It codes for CATEGGGPDTQYF.

This clonotype has a handful of counts. This chain uses TRBV11-2 with TRBJ2-5; D possibly corresponds to TRBD2 (5 bases). The V gene lost 5 bases and the J gene lost 1 base, with 14 bases spanning the gap. The CDR3 sequence is 15 residues long. From germline, CDR1 is SGHAT and CDR2 FQNNGV. CDR3 nucleotides: TGTGCCAGCAGCCCGGGATCTAGGACCCAAGAGACCCAGTACTTC. It encodes CASSPGSRTQETQYF.

The V call is TRBV7-2, the J call TRBJ2-1; 10 nucleotides agree with TRBD2. V lost 7 bases to trimming and J lost 6 bases; unmatched junction nucleotides: 12. This CDR3 spans 16 amino acids. Germline-derived CDR1 and CDR2 are SGHTA and FQGNSA. CDR3 protein: CASIQGVRLAGNEQFF. CDR3 DNA: TGTGCCAGCATCCAGGGGGTACGACTAGCGGGCAATGAGCAGTTCTTC.

This CDR3 is CAISDRDGVTTEAFF. CDR3 bases: TGTGCCATCAGTGACAGGGATGGGGTCACCACTGAAGCTTTCTTT. The chain has TRBV10-3 and TRBJ1-1; weak D call: TRBD1 (5 bases). Trimming stripped 3 bases from V and 4 bases from J, with 15 bases between. The germline gives CDR1 ENHRY, CDR2 SYGVKD. This CDR3 has 15 residues.

Concerning this clonotype: A junction boundary mismatches the germline segment, possibly from a read error. The chain has TRBV5-5 and TRBJ2-3; TRBD2 might be the D (5 bases). This CDR3 is 13 amino acids long. Germline lookup yields CDR1 SGHKS and CDR2 YYEKEE (reference sequence). Here the CDR3 DNA reads TGTGCCAACAGCAAGACTACGGCAGATACGCAGTATTTT. It is translated as CANSKTTADTQYF. Full variable domain (missing parts from reference TRBV5-5 and TRBJ2-3): DAGVTQSPTHLIKTRGQQVTLRCSPISGHKSVSWYQQVLGQGPQFIFQYYEKEERGRGNFPDRFSARQFPNYSSELNVNALLLGDSALYLCANSKTTADTQYFGPGTRLTVL.